This T cell receptor beta chain comes out of a study of human T cells and chemical hapten exposure. This clonotype has a count of ten or more. Time point described: pre-sensitization, week 0. Treatment reported: therapeutic diphenylcyclopropenone sensitization with weekly scalp DPC. TCRdb analysed the RACE reads with MiXCR anew, one entry per CDR3 protein. The sample consists of approximately 370,000 distinct CDR3 sequences, about 5% of them appearing once. Trimming at V came to 2 bases and at J to 8 bases, leaving 5 bases not matched to a gene. CDR1 MNHEY and CDR2 SVGEGT come from the germline V gene. This CDR3 spans 13 amino acids.

The TCR originated in a woman in her late teens or twenties with alopecia areata. Some clones in this sample may be carry-over from other donors' samples. This rearrangement joins TRBV6-2 or TRBV6-3 to TRBJ1-2; 7 positions agree with TRBD1. Specimen: whole blood, collected in connection with sensitization to the hapten diphenylcyclopropenone (DPC). The CDR3 coding sequence is TGTGCCAGCAGTTACCTGTGGACAGGCGGCTACACCTTC. Protein product: CASSYLWTGGYTF.